This TCR beta chain was recorded in a study of cytomegalovirus exposure and HLA in healthy donors. Study-level information: There were 90 million to 140 million unique TCR beta sequences, drawn from about 200 million T cells, in an earlier analysis. The early release's HLA-typed donors yielded tens of millions of unique TCRs.

Study-wide findings and caveats: For most TCR beta V segments, an earlier analysis put the productive rate at about 87% or about 30% of the time.

The PCR was carried out with 60 Vbeta primers and 13 Jbeta primers. TCRdb's copy holds only in-frame clones and misses some; the assay was immunoSEQ multiplex PCR. In the table there are tens of thousands of clones, around 75% of which are singletons. Germline V gives CDR1 SEHNR, CDR2 FQNEAQ (reference sequence). The CDR3 length is 14 residues. V lost 1 base to trimming and J lost 6 bases, with 13 bases between them. This clone was found a few times. Its antigen is unidentified. J is TRBJ2-7 and V is TRBV7-9; D possibly corresponds to TRBD2 (6 bases). The sequenced sample was PBMCs. The clonotype was recovered from a man in his fifties or sixties in good health and CMV-seropositive. The CDR3 bases are TGTGCCAGCAGCTTAGGGGGGGTCTCCCCCGAGCAGTACTTC. This translates into CASSLGGVSPEQYF.